Each of the 20 T cell receptor beta chains below was sequenced from the same sample in a study of persistence of HIV-infected CD4 T cells. The immunoSEQ assay was version 4, run in survey mode. The method was immunoSEQ multiplex PCR; TCRdb's version includes in-frame clones alone and lacks a portion of them. Of 44,000 or so clones in the sample, more than 85% are singletons; the top ten hold 1.8%. What these receptors recognize is not known. This nonspecific control used anti-CD3/anti-CD28 bead stimulation of CD4+ T cells. Responding CD4+ T cells were sorted by upregulation of both CD40 ligand and CD69. The specimen comprised CD4+ T cells sorted from PBMCs after roughly 18-hour stimulation, sampled from a patient who received antiretroviral therapy. The source is an adult man with HIV who was CMV-seropositive.

The chain is built from TRBV6-2 or TRBV6-3 and TRBJ1-1; the match to TRBD1 covers 7 bases. The trim removed 2 bases at V and 4 bases at J, leaving 10 bases unmatched. The CDR3 extends over 16 amino acids. Looked up from germline, CDR1 is MNHEY and CDR2 is SVGEGT. CDR3 region: CASSYRNTGVFTEAFF. In nucleotides, the CDR3 is TGTGCCAGCAGTTACAGGAATACAGGGGTATTCACTGAAGCTTTCTTT.

The V and J genes are TRBV14 and TRBJ1-2; no firm D call. Germline V CDR1 and CDR2: SGHDN, FVKESK. V was trimmed by 4 bases and J by 8 bases, leaving 11 bases between them. The CDR3 length is 12 residues. The CDR3 spells CASSRASVGYTF. CDR3 nucleotide sequence: TGTGCCAGCAGCCGGGCTTCGGTGGGCTACACCTTC. The variable domain in full, with the rest retrieved from reference TRBV14 and TRBJ1-2, is EAGVTQFPSHSVIEKGQTVTLRCDPISGHDNLYWYRRVMGKEIKFLLHFVKESKQDESGMPNNRFLAERTGGTYSTLKVQPAELEDSGVYFCASSRASVGYTFGSGTRLTVV.

For the CDR3, the DNA is TGCGCCAGCAGCTTTGGCCTAGCGGGGCGCACAGATACGCAGTATTTT. It encodes CASSFGLAGRTDTQYF. V gene TRBV5-1 combines with J gene TRBJ2-3; 9 bases are a match to TRBD2. CDR1 and CDR2 from the germline V gene are SGHRS and YFSETQ. The CDR3 spans 16 residues. V trimming: 2 bases; J trimming: 1 base; junction bases outside the gene matches: 5.

The rearrangement links TRBV10-3 to TRBJ1-6, with 9 bases that match TRBD1. The CDR3 is 16 residues long. Per germline, CDR1 ENHRY and CDR2 SYGVKD. J lost 8 bases, V lost 2 bases, and 7 bases had no gene match. The CDR3 region has the DNA TGTGCCATCAGTGAGCCCACCGGGACAGGGCATTCACCCCTCCACTTT. This gives the protein CAISEPTGTGHSPLHF.

This clone has a single count. The chain recombines TRBV12-3 or TRBV12-4 with TRBJ1-2; weak D call: TRBD1 (5 bases). V was trimmed by 6 bases and J by 8 bases, leaving 13 bases between them. The length of the CDR3 is 12 residues. CDR3 DNA: TGTGCCAGCAGGCCCGGTGGGGACGGCTACACCTTC. This codes for CASRPGGDGYTF.

The chain recombines TRBV28 with TRBJ1-4, with D unresolved. Germline lookup yields CDR1 MDHEN and CDR2 SYDVKM. The V gene lost 10 bases and the J gene lost 8 bases, with 17 bases spanning the gap. The CDR3 length is 13 residues. DNA for the CDR3: TGTGCCACCCAGGTGGGTTTGGAGGAAAAACTGTTTTTT. Its translation: CATQVGLEEKLFF. The full variable domain, in which reference TRBV28 and TRBJ1-4 provide the parts outside the CDR3, is DVKVTQSSRYLVKRTGEKVFLECVQDMDHENMFWYRQDPGLGLRLIYFSYDVKMKEKGDIPEGYSVSREKKERFSLILESASTNQTSMYLCATQVGLEEKLFFGSGTQLSVL.

This clone was seen a handful of times. This chain connects TRBV10-2 to TRBJ2-2; perhaps TRBD2 as D (5 bases). This CDR3 is 14 amino acids long. V was clipped by 5 bases and J by 2 bases, with 9 bases between them. Germline V CDR1 and CDR2: WSHSY, SAAADI. CDR3 residues: CASSRGQNTGELFF. The CDR3 DNA reads TGCGCCAGCAGTAGAGGGCAAAACACCGGGGAGCTGTTTTTT.

This clone has only a few counts. J is TRBJ2-7 and V is TRBV18; D is possibly TRBD1 or TRBD2 (5 bases each). Germline V gene data show CDR1 as KGHSH and CDR2 as LQKENI. This CDR3 comprises 14 residues. V gave up 3 bases and J gave up 3 bases, with 12 bases separating them. In nucleotides, the CDR3 is TGTGCCAGCTCACCGAACCGGGACGACTACGAGCAGTACTTC. Residues: CASSPNRDDYEQYF.

The rearrangement links TRBV9 to TRBJ1-2, with D possibly matching TRBD1 (5 bases). The CDR3 runs 12 residues. Germline CDR1 SGDLS, CDR2 YYNGEE. The V end was cut by 0 bases, the J end by 7 bases, with 7 bases between. CDR3 amino acids: CASSVVGGGYTF. CDR3 sequence (DNA): TGTGCCAGCAGCGTAGTTGGGGGTGGCTACACCTTC.

The genes are TRBV6-1 and TRBJ2-3, with D maybe TRBD2 (6 bases). V was trimmed by 3 bases and J by 4 bases, leaving 11 bases between them. Looked up from germline, CDR1 is MNHNS and CDR2 is SASEGT. The CDR3 has 14 amino acids. The CDR3 reads CASSEGGGADTQYF. CDR3 bases: TGTGCCAGCAGTGAGGGAGGAGGGGCAGATACGCAGTATTTT.

The chain couples TRBV2 to TRBJ1-1; a possible D gene is TRBD1 (5 bases). With 5 bases removed from V and 4 bases from J, the gap between germline ends came to 23 bases. CDR1 is SNHLY and CDR2 is FYNNEI in the germline V gene. The CDR3 has 17 amino acids. CDR3 residues: CASSFGGSSQGSTEAFF. Written as DNA, the CDR3 is TGTGCCAGCAGTTTCGGCGGTTCGAGTCAGGGTTCCACTGAAGCTTTCTTT. Drawing the rest from reference TRBV2 and TRBJ1-1, the complete variable domain is EPEVTQTPSHQVTQMGQEVILRCVPISNHLYFYWYRQILGQKVEFLVSFYNNEISEKSEIFDDQFSVERPDGSNFTLKIRSTKLEDSAMYFCASSFGGSSQGSTEAFFGQGTRLTVV.

The chain combines TRBV28 with TRBJ1-1; TRBD1 matches at 12 bases. The germline gives CDR1 MDHEN, CDR2 SYDVKM. Trimming removed 5 bases from V and 3 bases from J; junction bases left unmatched: 7. The CDR3 runs to 16 residues. The CDR3 loop reads CASSLGTGGSDTEAFF. CDR3 sequence (DNA): TGTGCCAGCAGTCTAGGGACAGGGGGCTCTGACACTGAAGCTTTCTTT.

The rearrangement uses TRBV3-1 (or the pseudogene TRBV3-2) and TRBJ1-2; TRBD1 is a possible D gene (5 bases). CDR1 and CDR2 from the germline V gene are LGHDT and YNNKEL (reference sequence). V gave up 2 bases and J gave up 2 bases, with 9 bases separating them. This CDR3 has 14 residues. The CDR3 nucleotides read TGTGCCAGCAGCCAATGGCGGGACAACTATGGCTACACCTTC. Protein product: CASSQWRDNYGYTF.

This chain links TRBV19 with TRBJ2-1, with 9 bases aligning to TRBD2. CDR1 is LNHDA and CDR2 is SQIVND in the germline V gene (reference sequence). With V trimmed by 7 bases and J by 6 bases, 10 bases remained unmatched. The CDR3 runs to 15 residues. CDR3 sequence reads: CASKSWAGGGNEQFF. CDR3 DNA sequence: TGTGCCAGTAAGAGCTGGGCGGGGGGGGGCAATGAGCAGTTCTTC. Drawing the rest from reference TRBV19 and TRBJ2-1, the complete variable domain is DGGITQSPKYLFRKEGQNVTLSCEQNLNHDAMYWYRQDPGQGLRLIYYSQIVNDFQKGDIAEGYSVSREKKESFPLTVTSAQKNPTAFYLCASKSWAGGGNEQFFGPGTRLTVL.

CDR3 region: CASSPGTGKISYNSPLHF. CDR3 in DNA: TGCGCCAGCAGTCCAGGGACAGGGAAGATTTCCTATAATTCACCCCTCCACTTT. The gene calls are TRBV5-1 and TRBJ1-6; 9 bases are shared with TRBD1. With V trimmed by 5 bases and J by 1 base, 10 bases remained unmatched. Germline-derived CDR1 and CDR2 are SGHRS and YFSETQ. The CDR3 is 18 amino acids.

This clone was counted once. The chain has TRBV9 and TRBJ2-4, with D possibly called TRBD1 or TRBD2 (5 bases each). Germline CDR1 and CDR2: SGDLS and YYNGEE. Trimming took 2 bases from V and 6 from J, leaving 9 bases between them. The CDR3 runs 13 residues. CDR3 residues: CASSVGTVNIQYF. In DNA form, the CDR3 reads TGTGCCAGCAGCGTTGGGACGGTAAACATTCAGTACTTC.

This clone was seen a few times. This chain links TRBV9 with TRBJ1-2, with 7 bases identical to TRBD1. V lost 3 bases to trimming and J lost 8 bases; unmatched junction nucleotides: 7. Germline assignment: CDR1 SGDLS and CDR2 YYNGEE. The CDR3 consists of 13 residues. The CDR3 nucleotides are TGTGCCAGCAGCGCCCACACAGGGGACGGCTACACCTTC. This sequence encodes CASSAHTGDGYTF.

The chain joins TRBV6-5 to TRBJ1-2; TRBD1 is a possible D gene (5 bases). Trimming shortened V by 9 bases and J by 9 bases, and 23 bases separated the two germline ends. Germline CDR1 is MNHEY and CDR2 is SVGAGI. The CDR3 length is 14 residues. Here the CDR3 reads CASQGLAQGRSYTF. CDR3 in DNA: TGTGCCAGTCAAGGGCTGGCGCAGGGAAGGAGCTACACCTTC.

The chain employs TRBV7-9 and TRBJ2-3; D remains unclear. The germline CDR1 and CDR2 sequences are SEHNR and FQNEAQ (reference sequence). V lost 4 bases and J 2 bases, leaving 10 bases between the germline ends. This CDR3 has 14 residues. CDR3 sequence: CASSSVQFTDTQYF. The CDR3 DNA is TGTGCCAGCAGCTCCGTTCAGTTCACAGATACGCAGTATTTT.

The chain joins TRBV19 to TRBJ1-5; D call uncertain. With 6 bases removed from V and 2 bases from J, the gap between germline ends came to 14 bases. The CDR3 is 15 residues long. Germline V CDR1 and CDR2: LNHDA, SQIVND (reference sequence). DNA for the CDR3: TGTGCCAGTAGCGATAGAGGGAGGGGCAATCAGCCCCAGCATTTT. This gives the protein CASSDRGRGNQPQHF.